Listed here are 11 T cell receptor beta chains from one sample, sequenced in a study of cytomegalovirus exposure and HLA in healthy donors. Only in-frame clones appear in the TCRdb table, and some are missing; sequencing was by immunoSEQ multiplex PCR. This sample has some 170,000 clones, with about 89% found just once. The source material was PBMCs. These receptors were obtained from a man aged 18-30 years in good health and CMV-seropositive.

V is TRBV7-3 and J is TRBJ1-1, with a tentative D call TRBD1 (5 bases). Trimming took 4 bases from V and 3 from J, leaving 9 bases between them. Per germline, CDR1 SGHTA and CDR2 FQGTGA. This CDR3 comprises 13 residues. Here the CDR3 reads CASSSDSYTEAFF. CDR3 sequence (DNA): TGTGCCAGCAGCTCCGACAGCTACACTGAAGCTTTCTTT.

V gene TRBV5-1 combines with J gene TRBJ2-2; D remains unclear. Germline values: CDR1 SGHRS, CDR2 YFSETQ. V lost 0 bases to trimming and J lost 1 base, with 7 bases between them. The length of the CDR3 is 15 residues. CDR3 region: CASSLVSENTGELFF. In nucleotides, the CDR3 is TGCGCCAGCAGCTTGGTTTCAGAGAACACCGGGGAGCTGTTTTTT. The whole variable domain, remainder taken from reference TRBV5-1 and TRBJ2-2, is KAGVTQTPRYLIKTRGQQVTLSCSPISGHRSVSWYQQTPGQGLQFLFEYFSETQRNKGNFPGRFSGRQFSNSRSEMNVSTLELGDSALYLCASSLVSENTGELFFGEGSRLTVL.

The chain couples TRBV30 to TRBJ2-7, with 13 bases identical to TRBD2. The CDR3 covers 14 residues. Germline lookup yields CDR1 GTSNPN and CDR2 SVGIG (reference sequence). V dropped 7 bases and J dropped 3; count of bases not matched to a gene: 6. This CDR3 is CAFLGTSGVYEQYF. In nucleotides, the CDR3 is TGTGCCTTTCTGGGGACTAGCGGGGTCTACGAGCAGTACTTC.

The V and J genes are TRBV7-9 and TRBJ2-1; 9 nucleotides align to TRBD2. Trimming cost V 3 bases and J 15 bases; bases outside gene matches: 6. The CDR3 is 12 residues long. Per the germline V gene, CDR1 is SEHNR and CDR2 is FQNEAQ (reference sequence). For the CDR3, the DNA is TGTGCCAGCAGCTTTCCTAGCGGGGTTTTGTTCTTC. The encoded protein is CASSFPSGVLFF. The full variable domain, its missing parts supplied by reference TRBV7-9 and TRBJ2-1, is DTGVSQNPRHKITKRGQNVTFRCDPISEHNRLYWYRQTLGQGPEFLTYFQNEAQLEKSRLLSDRFSAERPKGSFSTLEIQRTEQGDSAMYLCASSFPSGVLFFGPGTRLTVL.

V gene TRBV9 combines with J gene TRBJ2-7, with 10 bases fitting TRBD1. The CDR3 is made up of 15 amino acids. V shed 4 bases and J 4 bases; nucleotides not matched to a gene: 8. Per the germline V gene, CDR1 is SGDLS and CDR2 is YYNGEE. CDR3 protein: CASSQDPGQGYEQYF. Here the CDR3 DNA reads TGTGCCAGCAGCCAAGATCCGGGACAGGGGTACGAGCAGTACTTC.

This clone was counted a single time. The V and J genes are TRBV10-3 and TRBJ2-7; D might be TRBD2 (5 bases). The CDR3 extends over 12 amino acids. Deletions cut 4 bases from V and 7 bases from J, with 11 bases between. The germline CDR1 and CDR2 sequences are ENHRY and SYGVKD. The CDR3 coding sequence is TGTGCCATCAGTGGGCCCGGCGGGGAGCAGTACTTC. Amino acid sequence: CAISGPGGEQYF.

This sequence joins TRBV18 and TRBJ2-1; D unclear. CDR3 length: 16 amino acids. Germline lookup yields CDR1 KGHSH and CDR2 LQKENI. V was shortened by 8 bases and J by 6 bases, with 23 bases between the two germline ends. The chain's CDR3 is CASTTPLRIGVNEQFF. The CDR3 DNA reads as TGTGCCAGCACAACCCCGTTACGAATAGGAGTCAATGAGCAGTTCTTC.

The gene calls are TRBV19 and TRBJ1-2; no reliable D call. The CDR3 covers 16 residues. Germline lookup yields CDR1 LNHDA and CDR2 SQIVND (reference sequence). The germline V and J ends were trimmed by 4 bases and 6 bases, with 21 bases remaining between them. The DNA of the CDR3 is TGTGCCAGTAGTAAACCGAGGGCCTACGGTGGGCATGGCTACACCTTC. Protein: CASSKPRAYGGHGYTF.

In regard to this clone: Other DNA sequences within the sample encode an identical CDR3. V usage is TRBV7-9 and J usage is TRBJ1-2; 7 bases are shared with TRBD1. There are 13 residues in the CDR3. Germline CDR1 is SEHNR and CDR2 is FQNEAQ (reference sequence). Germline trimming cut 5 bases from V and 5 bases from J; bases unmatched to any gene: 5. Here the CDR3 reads CASSPGQRYGYTF. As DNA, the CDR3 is TGTGCCAGCAGCCCGGGACAGAGGTATGGCTACACCTTC. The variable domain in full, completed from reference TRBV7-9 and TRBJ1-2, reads DTGVSQNPRHKITKRGQNVTFRCDPISEHNRLYWYRQTLGQGPEFLTYFQNEAQLEKSRLLSDRFSAERPKGSFSTLEIQRTEQGDSAMYLCASSPGQRYGYTFGSGTRLTVV.

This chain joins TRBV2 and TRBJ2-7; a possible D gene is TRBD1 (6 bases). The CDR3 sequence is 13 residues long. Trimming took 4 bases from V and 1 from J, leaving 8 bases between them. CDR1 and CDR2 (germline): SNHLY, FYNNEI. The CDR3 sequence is CASSGGPSYEQYF. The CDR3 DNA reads TGTGCCAGCAGTGGGGGGCCTTCCTACGAGCAGTACTTC.

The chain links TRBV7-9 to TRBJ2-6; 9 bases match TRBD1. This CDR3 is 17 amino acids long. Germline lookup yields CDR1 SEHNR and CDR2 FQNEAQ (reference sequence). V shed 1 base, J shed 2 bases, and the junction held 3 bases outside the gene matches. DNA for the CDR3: TGTGCCAGCAGCTTAGTCTACAGGGGGCCTGGGGCCAACGTCCTGACTTTC. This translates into CASSLVYRGPGANVLTF. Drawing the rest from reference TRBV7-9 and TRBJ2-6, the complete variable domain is DTGVSQNPRHKITKRGQNVTFRCDPISEHNRLYWYRQTLGQGPEFLTYFQNEAQLEKSRLLSDRFSAERPKGSFSTLEIQRTEQGDSAMYLCASSLVYRGPGANVLTFGAGSRLTVL.